One sample yielded the 7 T cell receptor beta chains listed below, sequenced in a study of CD8 T cells in Susac syndrome. An input of roughly 0.5 to 1 ug of RNA was subjected to reverse transcription using random hexamers. MiXCR was run by TCRdb on the immunoSEQ multiplex PCR reads, yielding one entry per CDR3 protein. The profile shows 95,000 to 150,000 distinct CDR3 sequences, 96% of them singletons. The sample consisted of CD4+ T cells from PBMCs. These receptors were taken from a human donor with Susac syndrome.

The CDR3 DNA reads TGTGCCAGCTCACCAAAATCACGTGGTCCCCAAGAGACCCAGTACTTC. Its protein product is CASSPKSRGPQETQYF. The chain combines TRBV18 with TRBJ2-5; D gene ambiguous. V was clipped by 2 bases and J by 1 base, with 14 bases between them. CDR3 size: 16 residues. Per the germline V gene, CDR1 is KGHSH and CDR2 is LQKENI.

This clonotype has just one count. This rearrangement joins TRBV12-3 or TRBV12-4 to TRBJ1-4; 8 bases map to TRBD1. V dropped 7 bases and J dropped 4; count of bases not matched to a gene: 11. The CDR3 contains 16 residues. In DNA, the CDR3 is TGTGCCAGCACCTTTTCGACAGGGGCTTTTAATGAAAAACTGTTTTTT. Translation: CASTFSTGAFNEKLFF.

The chain carries TRBV5-1 and TRBJ2-1, with TRBD1 matching over 12 bases. CDR1 and CDR2 (germline): SGHRS, YFSETQ. The V and J ends lost 4 bases and 9 bases, in that order; junction bases with no gene match: 5. This CDR3 is built from 14 residues. CDR3 region: CASSPGQGAGEQFF. CDR3 DNA: TGCGCCAGCAGCCCGGGACAGGGGGCTGGTGAGCAGTTCTTC.

The chain combines TRBV2 with TRBJ1-1; tentatively, D is TRBD1 (5 bases). From germline, CDR1 is SNHLY and CDR2 FYNNEI. This CDR3 comprises 12 residues. Trimming left V 4 bases short and J 10 bases short, with 13 bases between. The CDR3 DNA reads as TGTGCCAGCAGTGTTGCGGGGCCGGGAGCTTTCTTT. Encoded protein: CASSVAGPGAFF.

The chain uses TRBV29-1 and TRBJ2-1; TRBD2 agrees at 11 bases. Per the germline V gene, CDR1 is SQVTM and CDR2 is ANQGSEA. With V trimmed by 3 bases and J by 7 bases, 2 bases remained unmatched. The CDR3 is made up of 13 amino acids. Here the CDR3 DNA reads TGCAGCGTTGACAGGACTAGCGGGAATGAGCAGTTCTTC. Protein: CSVDRTSGNEQFF.

The chain carries TRBV7-3 and TRBJ2-1; 8 bases are shared with TRBD2. The CDR3 has 13 amino acids. Trimming cost V 8 bases and J 5 bases; bases outside gene matches: 5. In germline, CDR1 is SGHTA, CDR2 FQGTGA. DNA of the CDR3: TGTGCCAGCGCGGCGGGGGGAAACAATGAGCAGTTCTTC. Translation: CASAAGGNNEQFF. Looking up the rest from reference TRBV7-3 and TRBJ2-1 gives the full variable domain: GAGVSQTPSNKVTEKGKYVELRCDPISGHTALYWYRQSLGQGPEFLIYFQGTGAADDSGLPNDRFFAVRPEGSVSTLKIQRTERGDSAVYLCASAAGGNNEQFFGPGTRLTVL.

J is TRBJ1-4 and V is TRBV20-1; D is possibly TRBD1 (5 bases). The V and J ends lost 0 bases and 6 bases respectively, with 11 bases between them. CDR1 DFQATT and CDR2 SNEGSKA come from the germline V gene (reference sequence). The CDR3 has 14 residues. The CDR3 DNA reads as TGCAGTGCTAGAGATTGGCAGGGCGATGAAAAACTGTTTTTT. It yields the protein CSARDWQGDEKLFF.